The clone carrying this T cell receptor (beta chain) was seen a few times. The antigen remains undetermined. TCRdb fed the RT-PCR reads into MiXCR, producing one record per CDR3 protein. The data hold 550,000 to 650,000 distinct CDR3 sequences, with approximately 12% observed a single time. The data stem from a study of response to subunit inactivated influenza vaccine. Study-wide results and limits: The authors suggested that few new T cells are recruited per seasonal influenza vaccination.

Germline V CDR1 and CDR2: DFQATT, SNEGSKA (reference sequence). J lost 2 bases, V lost 6 bases, and 9 bases had no gene match. This CDR3 is 15 amino acids long. The TCR sequence derives from a man aged 50 to 59 who received an inactivated influenza vaccine. Sequences were derived from PBMCs from blood, sampled on the day of vaccination. V gene TRBV20-1 combines with J gene TRBJ2-5; 10 bases are shared with TRBD2. CDR3 nucleotide sequence: TGCAGTGCCCGAGACGGGACTAGCGCTCAAGAGACCCAGTACTTC. Its translation is CSARDGTSAQETQYF.